The 7 T cell receptor beta chains reported below all come from one sample, sequenced in a study of shared clonotypes between healthy human individuals. The assay was immunoSEQ multiplex PCR, and TCRdb's table has in-frame clones only and misses some. The sample has approximately 1,000,000 clones; roughly 80% are singletons. The specimen was memory CD4+ T cells from PBMCs. Documented subset: CD45RA-negative fraction. The receptors were gathered from a young man in good health. Some clones in this sample may be carry-over from other donors' samples.

The V call is TRBV6-1, the J call TRBJ2-3; TRBD1 might be the D (6 bases). Per the germline V gene, CDR1 is MNHNS and CDR2 is SASEGT. Trimming left V 8 bases short and J 3 bases short, with 12 bases between. This CDR3 region has 13 residues. CDR3: CASLSQGTDTQYF. The CDR3 coding sequence is TGTGCCAGCCTGAGTCAGGGGACAGATACGCAGTATTTT.

This clone was found a few times. V is TRBV5-4 and J is TRBJ2-1, with D possibly TRBD2 on 5 matching bases. The CDR3 runs to 14 residues. V lost 7 bases and J lost 5, with 16 bases in between. Germline V lookup: CDR1 SGHNT, CDR2 YYREEE (reference sequence). This chain's CDR3 is CASAGGGFNNEQFF. CDR3 DNA sequence: TGTGCCAGCGCCGGAGGTGGTTTTAACAATGAGCAGTTCTTC.

This chain connects TRBV7-3 to TRBJ2-1; D unresolved. The germline V gene encodes CDR1 SGHTA and CDR2 FQGTGA. V lost 4 bases, J lost 2 bases, and 6 bases lay in between. The CDR3 is 13 amino acids. For the CDR3, the DNA is TGTGCCAGCAGCTCCCAGACCTACAATGAGCAGTTCTTC. This codes for CASSSQTYNEQFF.

The chain couples TRBV18 to TRBJ2-1, with 9 bases matching TRBD1. This CDR3 is built from 14 residues. CDR1 and CDR2 from the germline V gene are KGHSH and LQKENI. The junction had 6 bases not matched to a gene; V was cut back by 3 bases and J by 9 bases. CDR3: CASSPNTGGTEQFF. The DNA of the CDR3 is TGTGCCAGCTCACCGAATACAGGGGGCACTGAGCAGTTCTTC.

CDR3 nucleotides: TGCGCCAGCAGCCCCGGGACTAGCGCAGATACGCAGTATTTT. It yields the protein CASSPGTSADTQYF. J is TRBJ2-3 and V is TRBV10-1; 10 nucleotides agree with TRBD2. The CDR3 sequence is 14 residues long. Per the germline V gene, CDR1 is WNHNN and CDR2 is SYGVQD (reference sequence). V lost 6 bases to trimming and J lost 4 bases; unmatched junction nucleotides: 4.

The J gene is TRBJ1-1, the V gene TRBV10-3; tentative D call: TRBD1 (5 bases). CDR3 length: 14 amino acids. CDR1 is ENHRY, CDR2 SYGVKD, per germline. V lost 2 bases to trimming and J lost 4 bases, with 11 bases between them. The CDR3 DNA sequence: TGTGCCATCAGTGAGGTTCGGCAGGGCACTGAAGCTTTCTTT. This encodes CAISEVRQGTEAFF.

The J gene is TRBJ2-7, the V gene TRBV5-1; 9 bases fit TRBD1. Unmatched junction bases numbered 17, after V lost 4 bases and J lost 6 bases. The length of the CDR3 is 17 residues. Looked up from germline, CDR1 is SGHRS and CDR2 is YFSETQ. CDR3 sequence: CASSARTGTGISGEQYF. As DNA, the CDR3 is TGCGCCAGCAGCGCTAGAACCGGGACAGGGATATCTGGCGAGCAGTACTTC.